The source of this T cell receptor beta chain is a study of T cell changes during pregnancy in multiple sclerosis. Germline V gives CDR1 SGHRS, CDR2 YFSETQ. The CDR3 runs 19 residues. J was trimmed by 7 bases and V by 0 bases; bases with no gene match: 17. Generated by immunoSEQ multiplex PCR, the TCRdb table keeps only in-frame clones and is missing some. The table lists tens of thousands of clones, approximately 92% of them singletons. Sequencing used peripheral blood, obtained after pregnancy. The sequence was obtained from a female donor in good health, enrolled as a control in a pregnancy study. V gene TRBV5-1 combines with J gene TRBJ2-1; 9 bases are a match to TRBD2. The CDR3 DNA is TGCGCCAGCAGCTTGGCGGGGCTAGCGGGACCCACCGAGGGAAATGAGCAGTTCTTC. Translating gives CASSLAGLAGPTEGNEQFF.